A single sample is the source of the 10 T cell receptor beta chains below, sequenced in a study of CD8 T cells in ankylosing spondylitis. TCRdb recomputed calls from the 5' RACE reads with MiXCR, one row per CDR3 protein. Among about 200,000 distinct CDR3 sequences listed, just under 7.5% were seen once. Points from the study as a whole: What seemed typical of ankylosing spondylitis blood was a TCR beta motif built from 7 or 8 highly homologous variants.

These receptors' antigens are unknown. The sample was blood, either unsorted or a sorted T cell fraction (not recorded which). Receptors were obtained from a male donor with ankylosing spondylitis.

This clonotype was detected ten times or more. The rearrangement joins TRBV20-1 to TRBJ1-5, with a tentative D call TRBD1 (5 bases). The CDR3 length is 15 residues. Germline-derived CDR1 and CDR2 are DFQATT and SNEGSKA (reference sequence). Trimming removed 0 bases at V and 4 bases at J, with 13 bases between. Written as DNA, the CDR3 is TGCAGTGCTAGAGATAAGGGGCAGGTTAATCAGCCCCAGCATTTT. This codes for CSARDKGQVNQPQHF.

The chain joins TRBV12-3 or TRBV12-4 to TRBJ2-1; 7 nucleotides align to TRBD2. Unmatched junction bases numbered 8, after V lost 4 bases and J lost 5 bases. The CDR3 extends over 15 amino acids. DNA for the CDR3: TGTGCCAGCAGTTCTGACGGGGGGACTCACAATGAGCAGTTCTTC. Its protein is CASSSDGGTHNEQFF.

The CDR3 coding sequence is TGCAGTGGGTTTGGGGAGGCGGTGGAAGAGACCCAGTACTTC. It specifies CSGFGEAVEETQYF. The V gene is TRBV20-1, the J gene TRBJ2-5, with D possibly being TRBD2 (6 bases). The V end lost 7 bases, the J end lost 3 bases, and 18 bases lay between the germline ends. This CDR3 region has 14 residues. Germline CDR1 is DFQATT and CDR2 is SNEGSKA (reference sequence).

The table lists this clonotype with many counts. This chain connects TRBV27 to TRBJ2-7; possibly TRBD2 for D (6 bases). CDR3 length: 14 amino acids. V was clipped by 5 bases and J by 3 bases, with 14 bases between them. Per the germline V gene, CDR1 is MNHEY and CDR2 is SMNVEV (reference sequence). Here the CDR3 reads CASSPWGDFYEQYF. DNA for the CDR3: TGTGCCAGCAGTCCCTGGGGGGACTTCTACGAGCAGTACTTC.

This clonotype was observed many times. The chain carries TRBV7-9 and TRBJ2-3; TRBD2 matches 7 bases. CDR1 is SEHNR and CDR2 is FQNEAQ in the germline V gene (reference sequence). There are 13 residues in the CDR3. Trimming cost V 2 bases and J 9 bases; bases outside gene matches: 5. CDR3 residues: CASSLKSGDTQYF. The CDR3, as DNA: TGTGCCAGCAGCTTAAAAAGCGGGGACACGCAGTATTTT.

This clonotype has only one observation. A much larger clone sits a single nucleotide away, making a read error possible. V is TRBV25-1 and J is TRBJ1-2, with a possible D match to TRBD1 (5 bases). The CDR3 spans 13 residues. Germline V lookup: CDR1 MGHDK, CDR2 SYGVNS. The chain's CDR3 is CASSEGPLYGDTF. CDR3 bases: TGTGCCAGCAGTGAGGGGCCCCTTTATGGCGACACCTTC.

This clonotype was seen ten or more times. The chain uses TRBV7-9 and TRBJ2-2; TRBD1 matches 9 bases. The CDR3 covers 16 residues. In germline, CDR1 is SEHNR, CDR2 FQNEAQ (reference sequence). The trim removed 0 bases at V and 7 bases at J, leaving 6 bases unmatched. CDR3 bases: TGTGCCAGCAGCTTAGCGGCCGGGACAGGGATCGGGGAGCTGTTTTTT. This gives the protein CASSLAAGTGIGELFF.

The CDR3 bases are TGCGCCAGCAGCCAAGAGGGACAGCTCTCCTACGAGCAGTACTTC. It is translated as CASSQEGQLSYEQYF. The V gene is TRBV4-1, the J gene TRBJ2-7; TRBD1 matches 7 bases. The CDR3 length is 15 residues. Germline-derived CDR1 and CDR2 are MGHRA and YSYEKL. The junction had 2 bases not matched to a gene; V was cut back by 0 bases and J by 0 bases.

The chain employs TRBV6-1 and TRBJ1-4; D is ambiguous. CDR1 is MNHNS, CDR2 SASEGT, per germline. CDR3 length: 14 residues. Trimming took 5 bases from V and 8 from J, leaving 15 bases between them. CDR3 loop: CASSLTNREEKLFF. The CDR3 DNA reads TGTGCCAGCAGTCTAACAAACCGGGAGGAAAAACTGTTTTTT.

This clonotype was picked up many times. The rearrangement joins TRBV4-3 to TRBJ2-1, with TRBD1 identical over 7 bases. This CDR3 comprises 15 residues. With 0 bases clipped from V and 8 bases from J, the junction kept 7 bases outside the gene matches. Looked up from germline, CDR1 is LGHNA and CDR2 is YSLEER. The CDR3 protein is CASSQEGGWFDEQFF. CDR3 DNA sequence: TGCGCCAGCAGCCAAGAAGGGGGCTGGTTTGATGAGCAGTTCTTC.